The source of this TCR beta chain is a study of response to subunit inactivated influenza vaccine. This clonotype has at least ten counts. Its antigen is unidentified. General study findings and limits: Each seasonal flu vaccination may recruit only limited new T cells, authors suggested.

Germline values: CDR1 DFQATT, CDR2 SNEGSKA (reference sequence). The CDR3 length is 15 residues. The germline V and J ends were trimmed by 0 bases and 2 bases, with 13 bases remaining between them. TCRdb processed the RT-PCR reads anew with MiXCR; each CDR3 protein has one entry. The data contain 450,000 to 500,000 distinct CDR3 sequences, over 9.5% of them singletons. The chain combines TRBV20-1 with TRBJ1-2; D is unclear. The material sequenced was PBMCs from blood, taken roughly 47 days after vaccination. This clonotype originated in a man aged 50 to 59 who received an inactivated influenza vaccine. The CDR3 protein is CSARDLRGPNYGYTF. The CDR3, as DNA: TGCAGTGCTAGAGATCTAAGAGGGCCGAACTATGGCTACACCTTC.